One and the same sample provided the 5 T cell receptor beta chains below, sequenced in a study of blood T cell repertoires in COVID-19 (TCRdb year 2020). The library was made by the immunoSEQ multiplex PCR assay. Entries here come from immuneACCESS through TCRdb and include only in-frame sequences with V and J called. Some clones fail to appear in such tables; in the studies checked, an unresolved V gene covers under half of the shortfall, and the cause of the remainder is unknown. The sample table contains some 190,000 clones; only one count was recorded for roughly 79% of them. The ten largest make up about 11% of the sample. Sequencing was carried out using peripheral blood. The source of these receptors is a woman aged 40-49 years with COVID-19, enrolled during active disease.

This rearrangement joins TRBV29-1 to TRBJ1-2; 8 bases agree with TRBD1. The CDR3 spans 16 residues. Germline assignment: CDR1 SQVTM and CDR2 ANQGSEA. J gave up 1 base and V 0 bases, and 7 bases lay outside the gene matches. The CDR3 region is CSVEDPGQAVNYGYTF. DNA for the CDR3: TGCAGCGTTGAAGATCCGGGACAGGCTGTTAACTATGGCTACACCTTC.

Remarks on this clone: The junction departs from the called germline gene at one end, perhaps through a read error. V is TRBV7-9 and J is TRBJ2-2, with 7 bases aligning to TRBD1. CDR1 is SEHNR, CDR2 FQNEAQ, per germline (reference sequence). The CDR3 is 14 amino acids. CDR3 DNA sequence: TGTGCCAGCAACTTAAGGGGGCCAGGCGGGGAGCTGTTTTTT. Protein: CASNLRGPGGELFF.

As DNA, the CDR3 is TGTGCCAGCAGCTTCGCCGGGAGGAACACTGAAGCTTTCTTT. It is translated as CASSFAGRNTEAFF. The gene calls are TRBV5-6 and TRBJ1-1; the D is unclear. Trimming cost V 2 bases and J 1 base, with 9 bases left between them. Germline V gene lookup returns CDR1 SGHDT and CDR2 YYEEEE. The CDR3 has 14 amino acids.

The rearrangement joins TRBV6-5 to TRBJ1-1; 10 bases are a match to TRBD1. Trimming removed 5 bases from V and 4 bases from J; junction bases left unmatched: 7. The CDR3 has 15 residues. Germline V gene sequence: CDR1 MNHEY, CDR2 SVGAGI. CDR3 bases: TGTGCCAGCAGTCAGGGACAGGGGTTGATCACTGAAGCTTTCTTT. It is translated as CASSQGQGLITEAFF.

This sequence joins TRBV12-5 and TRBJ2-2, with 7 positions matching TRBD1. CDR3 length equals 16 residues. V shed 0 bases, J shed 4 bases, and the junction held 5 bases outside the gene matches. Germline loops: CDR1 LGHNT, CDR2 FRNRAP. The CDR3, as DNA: TGTGCTAGTGGTTTGGTACCGACAGGGCTCACCGGGGAGCTGTTTTTT. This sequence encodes CASGLVPTGLTGELFF.